A selection of T cell receptor beta chains follows, all from one sample in a study of siplizumab effects on memory and regulatory T cells. Only in-frame clones appear in the TCRdb table, and some are missing; sequencing was by immunoSEQ multiplex PCR. This table holds 110,000 or so clones, roughly 95% found once. Material for sequencing was non-Treg CD4+ T cells sorted from blood. The source is a human donor in good health. Both conserved end residues are part of each CDR3. D genes are given only for firm matches. Clone size is shown for a subset of rows, as once, few, many or a class of expanded clone.

length: 16; V: TRBV6-6; size: .; J: TRBJ2-3; D: TRBD2; CDR3: CASSYSHAGGTDTQYF; DNA: TGTGCCAGCAGTTACTCCCATGCGGGGGGCACAGATACGCAGTATTTT
length: 15; V: TRBV6-1; size: .; J: TRBJ1-2; D: TRBD1; CDR3: CASRGTGAPVYGYTF; DNA: TGTGCCAGCAGGGGAACAGGGGCGCCCGTGTATGGCTACACCTTC
length: 15; V: TRBV11-2; size: .; J: TRBJ2-1; D: TRBD2; CDR3: CASSRNRGGLNEQFF; DNA: TGTGCCAGCAGCCGAAATCGGGGGGGCTTGAATGAGCAGTTCTTC
length: 16; V: TRBV15; size: .; J: TRBJ2-1; D: TRBD2; CDR3: CATSRGSGGRYNEQFF; DNA: TGTGCCACCAGCAGGGGCAGCGGGGGCCGCTACAATGAGCAGTTCTTC
length: 17; V: TRBV9; size: .; J: TRBJ2-1; D: .; CDR3: CASSPGRGSVAYNEQFF; DNA: TGTGCCAGCAGCCCCGGACGAGGGAGCGTAGCCTACAATGAGCAGTTCTTC
length: 16; V: TRBV4-2; size: .; J: TRBJ1-3; D: TRBD1; CDR3: CASSQEPTGDGNTIYF; DNA: TGTGCCAGCAGCCAAGAGCCGACAGGGGACGGAAACACCATATATTTT
length: 16; V: TRBV11-2; size: .; J: TRBJ2-2; D: .; CDR3: CASSLATGYNTGELFF; DNA: TGTGCCAGCAGCTTAGCGACAGGTTATAACACCGGGGAGCTGTTTTTT
length: 13; V: TRBV15; size: .; J: TRBJ2-1; D: .; CDR3: CATSRPFGPSPFF; DNA: TGTGCCACCAGCCGGCCTTTTGGGCCCTCTCCGTTCTTC
length: 15; V: TRBV5-1; size: .; J: TRBJ1-1; D: .; CDR3: CASSLEVTVNTEAFF; DNA: TGCGCCAGCAGCTTGGAAGTGACAGTGAACACTGAAGCTTTCTTT
length: 16; V: TRBV7-3; size: .; J: TRBJ2-1; D: TRBD2; CDR3: CASSPTLAGSYNEQFF; DNA: TGTGCCAGCAGCCCGACCCTAGCGGGCTCCTACAATGAGCAGTTCTTC
length: 14; V: TRBV6-5; size: .; J: TRBJ1-2; D: .; CDR3: CASSYTLQDYGYTF; DNA: TGTGCCAGCAGTTACACATTACAGGATTATGGCTACACCTTC
length: 15; V: TRBV6-5; size: .; J: TRBJ1-6; D: .; CDR3: CASSYSEGVNSPLHF; DNA: TGTGCCAGCAGTTACTCGGAGGGAGTGAATTCACCCCTCCACTTT
length: 18; V: TRBV11-2; size: .; J: TRBJ1-2; D: .; CDR3: CASSLDGPRQATNYGYTF; DNA: TGTGCCAGCAGCTTAGATGGCCCCCGACAGGCGACTAACTATGGCTACACCTTC
length: 13; V: TRBV2; size: once; J: TRBJ2-5; D: .; CDR3: CASSEIVQETQYF; DNA: TGTGCCAGCAGTGAAATCGTTCAAGAGACCCAGTACTTC
length: 14; V: TRBV19; size: .; J: TRBJ1-5; D: .; CDR3: CASSMQERNQPQHF; DNA: TGTGCCAGTAGTATGCAGGAACGGAATCAGCCCCAGCATTTT
length: 14; V: TRBV5-1; size: .; J: TRBJ2-7; D: TRBD2; CDR3: CASSLGLAPHEQYF; DNA: TGCGCCAGCAGCTTGGGACTAGCCCCCCACGAGCAGTACTTC
length: 15; V: TRBV10-3; size: .; J: TRBJ2-7; D: TRBD2; CDR3: CAISESAGLAYEQYF; DNA: TGTGCCATCAGTGAGTCGGCGGGACTAGCCTACGAGCAGTACTTC
length: 15; V: TRBV5-1; size: .; J: TRBJ2-1; D: TRBD2; CDR3: CASSSSGGAHNEQFF; DNA: TGCGCCAGCAGCTCCAGCGGGGGGGCCCACAATGAGCAGTTCTTC
length: 14; V: TRBV28; size: few; J: TRBJ1-5; D: .; CDR3: CASSLLTVGQPQHF; DNA: TGTGCCAGCAGTTTGCTGACAGTTGGCCAGCCCCAGCATTTT
length: 13; V: TRBV6-6; size: .; J: TRBJ1-4; D: .; CDR3: CASRAPTNEKLFF; DNA: TGTGCCAGTAGGGCACCAACTAATGAAAAACTGTTTTTT
length: 14; V: TRBV5-5; size: .; J: TRBJ1-1; D: .; CDR3: CASSLSIGWAEAFF; DNA: TGTGCCAGCAGCTTGTCGATCGGGTGGGCTGAAGCTTTCTTT
length: 15; V: TRBV6-5; size: .; J: TRBJ2-7; D: TRBD1; CDR3: CASSYGTGGLSEQYF; DNA: TGTGCCAGCAGTTACGGGACAGGGGGGTTGAGTGAGCAGTACTTC
length: 13; V: TRBV5-1; size: .; J: TRBJ2-7; D: TRBD1; CDR3: CASRRTGAYEQYF; DNA: TGCGCCAGCAGGAGGACAGGGGCCTACGAGCAGTACTTC
length: 16; V: TRBV7-3; size: .; J: TRBJ2-5; D: TRBD2; CDR3: CASSWTSGGARETQYF; DNA: TGTGCCAGCAGCTGGACTAGCGGGGGGGCCCGGGAGACCCAGTACTTC
length: 12; V: TRBV5-1; size: .; J: TRBJ1-2; D: .; CDR3: CASSPTSYGYTF; DNA: TGCGCCAGCAGCCCAACCAGTTATGGCTACACCTTC
length: 14; V: TRBV27; size: .; J: TRBJ1-1; D: TRBD1; CDR3: CASSTDRVNTEAFF; DNA: TGTGCCAGCAGTACCGACAGGGTAAACACTGAAGCTTTCTTT
length: 15; V: TRBV6-5; size: .; J: TRBJ2-3; D: .; CDR3: CASSYQGASTDTQYF; DNA: TGTGCCAGCAGTTACCAGGGAGCTAGCACAGATACGCAGTATTTT
length: 14; V: TRBV7-2; size: .; J: TRBJ2-7; D: .; CDR3: CASSFRGRSYEQYF; DNA: TGTGCCAGCAGCTTCCGGGGGAGATCCTACGAGCAGTACTTC
length: 18; V: TRBV19; size: .; J: TRBJ2-7; D: TRBD1; CDR3: CASSPPPGPQGAGYEQYF; DNA: TGTGCCAGTAGCCCACCCCCCGGCCCACAGGGGGCGGGGTACGAGCAGTACTTC
length: 14; V: TRBV11-3; size: .; J: TRBJ1-6; D: TRBD1; CDR3: CASSLDRGLSPLHF; DNA: TGTGCCAGCAGCTTAGACAGGGGGCTTTCACCCCTCCACTTT
length: 13; V: TRBV19; size: .; J: TRBJ1-5; D: .; CDR3: CASSTQDTQPQHF; DNA: TGTGCCAGTAGTACCCAGGATACTCAGCCCCAGCATTTT
length: 14; V: TRBV7-3; size: .; J: TRBJ1-1; D: .; CDR3: CASSSDSSGTEAFF; DNA: TGTGCCAGCAGCTCGGACAGCTCAGGCACTGAAGCTTTCTTT